The 9 T cell receptor beta chains below all came from one sample that was sequenced in a study of cytomegalovirus exposure and HLA in healthy donors. 60 Vbeta and 13 Jbeta primers were used in PCR. Profiled with immunoSEQ multiplex PCR; TCRdb holds only in-frame clones, not every one. The table has some 130,000 clones, around four fifths seen once. The sequenced material came from PBMCs. The receptors shown here come from a man aged 25 to 40 in good health.

The rearrangement joins TRBV30 to TRBJ1-1; D gene ambiguous. Trimming stripped 7 bases from V and 7 bases from J, with 16 bases between. CDR3 size: 12 residues. From germline, CDR1 is GTSNPN and CDR2 SVGIG (reference sequence). The CDR3 loop is CAYHGDSIEAFF. The CDR3 coding sequence is TGTGCCTACCACGGGGATTCTATTGAAGCTTTCTTT.

The chain carries TRBV7-6 and TRBJ2-3; 12 bases fit TRBD2. V dropped 5 bases and J dropped 4; count of bases not matched to a gene: 13. The germline gives CDR1 SGHVS, CDR2 FNYEAQ. CDR3 length: 18 amino acids. The CDR3 here is CASSPKARLAGAPDTQYF. CDR3 coding DNA: TGTGCCAGCAGCCCCAAAGCAAGACTAGCGGGAGCCCCAGATACGCAGTATTTT.

The CDR3 bases are TGTGCCAGTAGTATAGGGACACACAGAACGCAGCCCCAGCATTTT. As protein: CASSIGTHRTQPQHF. The V and J genes are TRBV19 and TRBJ1-5; D might be TRBD1 (5 bases). Trimming removed 1 base from V and 7 bases from J, with 14 bases in between. CDR1 is LNHDA and CDR2 is SQIVND in the germline V gene (reference sequence). The CDR3 length is 15 residues.

In this sample, this clone turned up a few times. The V and J genes are TRBV28 and TRBJ1-1; 8 nucleotides agree with TRBD1. Germline V lookup: CDR1 MDHEN, CDR2 SYDVKM. V lost 7 bases and J lost 2; bases outside the gene matches: 9. The CDR3 is 15 residues long. DNA for the CDR3: TGTGCCAGCAACTTCCTCGACAGGGGAAACACTGAAGCTTTCTTT. It specifies CASNFLDRGNTEAFF.

This clone was counted once. For the CDR3, the DNA is TGTGCCAGCAGTTTTCGACTAGCGAACGAGCAGTACTTC. Translation: CASSFRLANEQYF. The chain joins TRBV28 to TRBJ2-7; 8 bases are a match to TRBD2. CDR1 is MDHEN and CDR2 is SYDVKM in the germline V gene. The J segment lost 5 bases and the V segment lost 3 bases, leaving 3 bases of the junction unmatched. This CDR3 comprises 13 residues.

The genes are TRBV4-3 and TRBJ1-6; D remains ambiguous. Trimming stripped 0 bases from V and 1 base from J, with 7 bases between. CDR1 and CDR2 from the germline V gene are LGHNA and YSLEER. The CDR3 spans 16 residues. The CDR3 region is CASSQDQYSYNSPLHF. The CDR3 DNA reads as TGCGCCAGCAGCCAAGATCAGTATTCCTATAATTCACCCCTCCACTTT.

The chain is built from TRBV27 and TRBJ2-5; D may be TRBD1 (6 bases). The J call may be wrong; the DNA end is better matched by TRBJ2-7. The V gene's germline CDR1 is MNHEY and CDR2 SMNVEV (reference sequence). CDR3 size: 17 residues. This CDR3 reads CASSLLGGPQSSYEQYF. Here the CDR3 DNA reads TGTGCCAGCAGCCTATTAGGGGGACCTCAGAGCTCCTACGAGCAGTACTTC.

This clone has more than one count but fewer than ten. This chain links TRBV11-2 with TRBJ2-3; the D is unclear. Germline CDR1 SGHAT, CDR2 FQNNGV. This CDR3 region has 16 residues. V was trimmed by 5 bases and J by 1 base, leaving 16 bases between them. DNA for the CDR3: TGTGCCAGCAGCCCCCTCCCCGGGTTGCGCACAGATACGCAGTATTTT. This gives the protein CASSPLPGLRTDTQYF.

V usage is TRBV5-1 and J usage is TRBJ2-3; 7 bases match TRBD2. CDR1 is SGHRS, CDR2 YFSETQ, per germline. The V gene end was trimmed by 5 bases and the J gene end by 3 bases; junction bases not matched to a gene: 12. This CDR3 contains 16 residues. The DNA for the CDR3 is TGCGCCAGCAGGTTTCAACTAGCCGGGGGGACAGATACGCAGTATTTT. It is translated as CASRFQLAGGTDTQYF.